These 5 T cell receptor beta chains originate from one sample sequenced in a study of T-cell reconstitution after alpha-beta-depleted transplantation in children. Unique molecular identifiers tagged the TCRbeta library. MiXCR, applied by TCRdb to the PCR reads, yields one record per CDR3 protein. The sample contains about 980,000 distinct CDR3 sequences, about 26% of which appear only once. Material: PBMCs, mostly from graft donor cells, obtained 360 days after TCRalphabeta/CD19-depleted stem cell transplant. The receptors here all came from a boy younger than two who had a stem cell transplant for SCID, so the T cells may come from the graft donor.

The rearrangement joins TRBV5-1 to TRBJ2-7, with D possibly being TRBD1 (6 bases). The CDR3 runs 15 residues. V shed 7 bases and J shed 1 base, with 18 bases lying between them. The germline V gene has CDR1 SGHRS and CDR2 YFSETQ. CDR3 bases: TGCGCCAGCTCGCTATATACGACAGGATCCTACGAGCAGTACTTC. Its translation: CASSLYTTGSYEQYF.

The chain joins TRBV5-1 to TRBJ2-1; D uncertain. The CDR3 is 14 residues long. V was cut by 0 bases and J by 9 bases, with 13 bases left in between. CDR1 SGHRS and CDR2 YFSETQ come from the germline V gene. The CDR3 loop reads CASSLAVQFTEQFF. In DNA form, the CDR3 reads TGCGCCAGCAGCTTGGCAGTGCAATTTACTGAGCAGTTCTTC.

This clonotype has a count of ten or more. CDR3 nucleotides: TGTGCCAGCAGTTTATACGGGGGGGCCTCCAATGAGCAGTTCTTC. It translates to CASSLYGGASNEQFF. The genes are TRBV27 and TRBJ2-1; 8 bases map to TRBD2. The germline V gene has CDR1 MNHEY and CDR2 SMNVEV (reference sequence). The junction had 5 bases not matched to a gene; V was cut back by 1 base and J by 6 bases. The CDR3 runs to 15 residues.

The CDR3 sequence is CATSRGGEPHTDTQYF. The DNA for the CDR3 is TGTGCCACCAGCAGAGGGGGAGAGCCCCACACAGATACGCAGTATTTT. This chain links TRBV15 with TRBJ2-3, with a tentative D call TRBD2 (5 bases). This CDR3 is 16 amino acids long. CDR1 is LNHNV and CDR2 is YYDKDF in the germline V gene (reference sequence). The ends were cut back, 1 base at V and 2 bases at J, with 13 bases in the middle. Full variable domain (missing parts from reference TRBV15 and TRBJ2-3): DAMVIQNPRYQVTQFGKPVTLSCSQTLNHNVMYWYQQKSSQAPKLLFHYYDKDFNNEADTPDNFQSRRPNTSFCFLDIRSPGLGDTAMYLCATSRGGEPHTDTQYFGPGTRLTVL.

V and J are TRBV15 and TRBJ2-3; no clear D. The length of the CDR3 is 16 residues. Germline CDR1 is LNHNV and CDR2 is YYDKDF (reference sequence). The V end was cut by 1 base, the J end by 2 bases, with 13 bases between. The CDR3 nucleotides are TGTGCCACCAGCAGAGGGGCAATAAGAAACACAGATACGCAGTATTTT. Encoded protein: CATSRGAIRNTDTQYF.